This TCR beta chain is from a study of chemoradiotherapy in HPV16-positive cancers. Looking at the study overall: Candidate HPV-specific T-cell clones and common TCR motifs came from functional assays in two HPV16-positive patients.

The data were produced by immunoSEQ multiplex PCR, yet TCRdb's version contains in-frame clones alone and is incomplete. The sample holds 15,000 or so clones, around 70% seen once. CDR3 size: 14 residues. Per the germline V gene, CDR1 is MNHEY and CDR2 is SVGAGI. With 2 bases removed from V and 1 base from J, the gap between germline ends came to 8 bases. This sequence joins TRBV6-5 and TRBJ1-1, with a possible D match to TRBD1 (5 bases). The sample was tumor tissue, taken from a patient who underwent chemoradiotherapy. The sequence was obtained from a human donor with HPV-associated anogenital cancer. CDR3 bases: TGTGCCAGCAGTTACAGACAGCGGAACACTGAAGCTTTCTTT. Translated, it gives CASSYRQRNTEAFF.